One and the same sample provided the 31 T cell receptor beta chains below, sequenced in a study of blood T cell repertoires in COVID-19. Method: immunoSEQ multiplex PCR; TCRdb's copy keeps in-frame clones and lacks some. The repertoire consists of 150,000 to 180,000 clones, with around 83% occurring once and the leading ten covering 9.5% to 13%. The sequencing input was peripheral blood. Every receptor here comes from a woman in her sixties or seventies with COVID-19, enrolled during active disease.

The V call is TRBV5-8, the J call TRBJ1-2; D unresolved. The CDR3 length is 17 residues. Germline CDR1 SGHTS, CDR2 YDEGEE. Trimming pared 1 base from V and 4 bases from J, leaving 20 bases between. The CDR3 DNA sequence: TGTGCCAGCAGCTTGAGTCAGAGCGAGTATAACCCCTATGGCTACACCTTC. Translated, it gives CASSLSQSEYNPYGYTF. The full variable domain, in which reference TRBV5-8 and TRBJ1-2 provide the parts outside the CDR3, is EAGVTQSPTHLIKTRGQQATLRCSPISGHTSVYWYQQALGLGLQFLLWYDEGEERNRGNFPPRFSGRQFPNYSSELNVNALELEDSALYLCASSLSQSEYNPYGYTFGSGTRLTVV.

The CDR3 DNA reads TGCGCCAGCAGCTTGGGGACAAGGAAAATGGTAAACACCGGGGAGCTGTTTTTT. Its protein is CASSLGTRKMVNTGELFF. The chain has TRBV5-1 and TRBJ2-2; D is possibly TRBD1 (5 bases). Germline-derived CDR1 and CDR2 are SGHRS and YFSETQ. CDR3 length: 18 amino acids. Trimming cost V 0 bases and J 2 bases, with 17 bases left between them.

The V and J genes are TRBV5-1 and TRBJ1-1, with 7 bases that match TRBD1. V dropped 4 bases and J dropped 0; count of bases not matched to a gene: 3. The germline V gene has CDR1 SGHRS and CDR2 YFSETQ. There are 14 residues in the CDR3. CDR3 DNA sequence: TGCGCCAGCAGCGTGGGGACAGTGAACACTGAAGCTTTCTTT. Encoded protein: CASSVGTVNTEAFF.

The CDR3: CATQNRGLSTEAFF. The CDR3 nucleotides are TGTGCCACCCAGAACAGGGGCCTAAGCACTGAAGCTTTCTTT. The chain employs TRBV6-5 and TRBJ1-1; 7 nucleotides line up with TRBD1. Germline loops: CDR1 MNHEY, CDR2 SVGAGI. V lost 10 bases to trimming and J lost 4 bases; unmatched junction nucleotides: 12. This CDR3 comprises 14 residues.

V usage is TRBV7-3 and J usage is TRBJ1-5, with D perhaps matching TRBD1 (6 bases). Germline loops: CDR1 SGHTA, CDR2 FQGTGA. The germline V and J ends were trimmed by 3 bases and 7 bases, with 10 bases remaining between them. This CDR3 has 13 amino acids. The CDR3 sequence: CASSFSGDQPQHF. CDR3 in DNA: TGTGCCAGCAGCTTTTCAGGGGACCAGCCCCAGCATTTT.

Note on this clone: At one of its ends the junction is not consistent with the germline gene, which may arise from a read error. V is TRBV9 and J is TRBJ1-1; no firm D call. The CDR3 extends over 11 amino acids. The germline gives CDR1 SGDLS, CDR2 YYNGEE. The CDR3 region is CASSPPGPGIF. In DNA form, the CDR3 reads TGTGCCAGCAGCCCACCCGGCCCCGGGATCTTT.

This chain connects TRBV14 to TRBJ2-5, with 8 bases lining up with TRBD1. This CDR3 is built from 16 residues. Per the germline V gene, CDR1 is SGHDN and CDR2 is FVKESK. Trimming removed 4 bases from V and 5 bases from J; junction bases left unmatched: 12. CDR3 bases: TGTGCCAGCAGCCCGCACACAGGGGGATGGGTGGAGACCCAGTACTTC. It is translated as CASSPHTGGWVETQYF.

In nucleotides, the CDR3 is TGTGCCAGCAGCTCGGGACTAGCGTCGGATACGCAGTATTTT. Residues: CASSSGLASDTQYF. This rearrangement joins TRBV7-7 to TRBJ2-3; 10 bases are shared with TRBD2. The germline CDR1 and CDR2 sequences are SSHAT and FNYEAQ (reference sequence). Unmatched junction bases numbered 4, after V lost 4 bases and J lost 6 bases. CDR3 length: 14 amino acids.

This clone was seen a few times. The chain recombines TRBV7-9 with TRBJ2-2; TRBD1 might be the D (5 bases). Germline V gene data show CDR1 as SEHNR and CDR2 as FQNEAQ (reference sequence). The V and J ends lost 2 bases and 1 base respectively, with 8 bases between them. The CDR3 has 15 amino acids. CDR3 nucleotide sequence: TGTGCCAGCAGCTTAAGGCAGGGGAACACCGGGGAGCTGTTTTTT. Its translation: CASSLRQGNTGELFF.

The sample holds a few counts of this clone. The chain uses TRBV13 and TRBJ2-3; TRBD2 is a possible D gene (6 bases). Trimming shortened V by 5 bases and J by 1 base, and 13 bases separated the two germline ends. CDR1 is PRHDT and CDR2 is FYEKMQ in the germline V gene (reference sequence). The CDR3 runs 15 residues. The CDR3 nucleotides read TGTGCCAGCAGCCGCCCCGGGACTCGCACAGATACGCAGTATTTT. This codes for CASSRPGTRTDTQYF.

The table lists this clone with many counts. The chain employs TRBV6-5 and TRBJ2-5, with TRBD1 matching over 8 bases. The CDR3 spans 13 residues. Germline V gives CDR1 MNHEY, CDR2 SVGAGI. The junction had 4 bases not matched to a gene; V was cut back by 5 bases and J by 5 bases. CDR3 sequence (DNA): TGTGCCAGCAGTCAGGACAGGGACGAGACCCAGTACTTC. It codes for CASSQDRDETQYF.

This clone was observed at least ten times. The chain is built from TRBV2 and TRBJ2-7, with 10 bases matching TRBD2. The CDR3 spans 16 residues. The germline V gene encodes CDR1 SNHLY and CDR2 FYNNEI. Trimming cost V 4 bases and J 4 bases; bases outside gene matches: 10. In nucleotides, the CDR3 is TGTGCCAGCAGTGCGGAAAAACTAGCGGGAACTTACGAGCAGTACTTC. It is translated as CASSAEKLAGTYEQYF.

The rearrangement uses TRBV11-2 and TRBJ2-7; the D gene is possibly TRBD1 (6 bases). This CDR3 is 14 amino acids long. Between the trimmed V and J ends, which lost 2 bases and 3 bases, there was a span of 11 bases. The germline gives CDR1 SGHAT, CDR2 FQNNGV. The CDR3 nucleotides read TGTGCCAGCAGCTTAAGTAACAGGGTCTACGAGCAGTACTTC. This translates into CASSLSNRVYEQYF.

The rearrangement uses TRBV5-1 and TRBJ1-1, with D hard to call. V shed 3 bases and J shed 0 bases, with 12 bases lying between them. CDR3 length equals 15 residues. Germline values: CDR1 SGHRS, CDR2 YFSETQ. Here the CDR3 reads CASSSRETMNTEAFF. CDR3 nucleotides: TGCGCCAGCAGCTCTCGGGAGACCATGAACACTGAAGCTTTCTTT.

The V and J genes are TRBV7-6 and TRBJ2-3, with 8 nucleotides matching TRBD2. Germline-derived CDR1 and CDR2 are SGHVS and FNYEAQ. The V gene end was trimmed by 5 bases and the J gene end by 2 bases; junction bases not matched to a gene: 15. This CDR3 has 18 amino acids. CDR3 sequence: CASSPTSRAGGITDTQYF. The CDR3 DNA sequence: TGTGCCAGCAGCCCCACCAGTAGGGCGGGAGGTATCACAGATACGCAGTATTTT.

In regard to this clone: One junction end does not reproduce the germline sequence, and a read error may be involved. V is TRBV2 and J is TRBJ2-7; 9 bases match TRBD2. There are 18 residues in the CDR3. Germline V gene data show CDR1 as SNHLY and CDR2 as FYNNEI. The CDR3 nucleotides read TGTGCCAACAGTGAATCTTTCGTAGCGGGAGCAGGGGTCGACGAGCAGTACTTC. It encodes CANSESFVAGAGVDEQYF.

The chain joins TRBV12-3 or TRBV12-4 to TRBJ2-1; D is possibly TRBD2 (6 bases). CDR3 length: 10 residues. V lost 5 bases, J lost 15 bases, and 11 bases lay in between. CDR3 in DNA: TGTGCCAGCAGTCCGGGGGTGTTGTTCTTC. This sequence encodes CASSPGVLFF.

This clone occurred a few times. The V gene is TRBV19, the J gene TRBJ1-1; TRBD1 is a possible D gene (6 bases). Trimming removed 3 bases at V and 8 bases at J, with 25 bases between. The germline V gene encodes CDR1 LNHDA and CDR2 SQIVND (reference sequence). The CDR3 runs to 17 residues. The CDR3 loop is CASSMTGAGALWKEAFF. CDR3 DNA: TGTGCCAGTAGTATGACAGGCGCAGGGGCCCTTTGGAAGGAAGCTTTCTTT.

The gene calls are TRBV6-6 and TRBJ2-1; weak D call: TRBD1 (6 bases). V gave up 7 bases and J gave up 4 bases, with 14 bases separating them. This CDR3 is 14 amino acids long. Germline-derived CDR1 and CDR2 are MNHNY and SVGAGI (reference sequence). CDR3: CASTSDSEYNEQFF. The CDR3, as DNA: TGTGCCAGCACGTCGGACAGCGAATACAATGAGCAGTTCTTC.

The CDR3 bases are TGTGCCAGCAGCCGGGTGAGGGGGCTTTTCTATGGCTACACCTTC. This codes for CASSRVRGLFYGYTF. The chain links TRBV5-6 to TRBJ1-2, with 7 bases that match TRBD1. CDR1 is SGHDT and CDR2 is YYEEEE in the germline V gene. V gave up 4 bases and J gave up 4 bases; unmatched junction bases: 10. This CDR3 is 15 amino acids long.

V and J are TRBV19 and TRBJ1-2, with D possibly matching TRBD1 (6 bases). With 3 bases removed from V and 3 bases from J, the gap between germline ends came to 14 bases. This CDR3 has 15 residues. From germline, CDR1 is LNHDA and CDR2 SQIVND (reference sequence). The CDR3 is CASSIGTHRDYGYTF. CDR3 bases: TGTGCCAGTAGTATTGGGACGCACAGGGACTATGGCTACACCTTC.

The CDR3 sequence is CAWSPPRQGYNSPLHF. CDR3 sequence (DNA): TGTGCCTGGAGCCCTCCTAGACAGGGCTATAATTCACCCCTCCACTTT. The genes are TRBV30 and TRBJ1-6, with 7 positions matching TRBD1. The CDR3 sequence is 16 residues long. V lost 3 bases, J lost 3 bases, and 8 bases stayed unmatched. Germline CDR1 GTSNPN, CDR2 SVGIG (reference sequence).

The CDR3 loop is CASSVDGTVPYGYTF. The CDR3 nucleotides read TGTGCCAGCAGCGTAGATGGGACAGTACCGTATGGCTACACCTTC. This sequence joins TRBV9 and TRBJ1-2, with 7 bases that match TRBD1. Germline CDR1 SGDLS, CDR2 YYNGEE. Unmatched junction bases numbered 7, after V lost 0 bases and J lost 5 bases. This CDR3 spans 15 amino acids. The variable domain in full, completed from reference TRBV9 and TRBJ1-2, reads DSGVTQTPKHLITATGQRVTLRCSPRSGDLSVYWYQQSLDQGLQFLIQYYNGEERAKGNILERFSAQQFPDLHSELNLSSLELGDSALYFCASSVDGTVPYGYTFGSGTRLTVV.

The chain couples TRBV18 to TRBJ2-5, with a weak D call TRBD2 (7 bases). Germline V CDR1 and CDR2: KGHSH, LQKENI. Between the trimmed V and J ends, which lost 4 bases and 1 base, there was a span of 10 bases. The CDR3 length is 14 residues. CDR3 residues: CASSRGGAQETQYF. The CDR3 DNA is TGTGCCAGCTCACGAGGGGGGGCCCAAGAGACCCAGTACTTC.

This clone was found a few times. CDR3 loop: CASSQGSTGEAFF. CDR3 DNA: TGTGCCAGCAGCCAGGGTTCTACAGGAGAAGCTTTCTTT. The chain couples TRBV3-1 (or the pseudogene TRBV3-2) to TRBJ1-1, with D possibly TRBD1 on 5 matching bases. The germline V and J ends were trimmed by 3 bases and 8 bases, with 13 bases remaining between them. CDR1 and CDR2 (germline): LGHDT, YNNKEL (reference sequence). The CDR3 covers 13 residues.

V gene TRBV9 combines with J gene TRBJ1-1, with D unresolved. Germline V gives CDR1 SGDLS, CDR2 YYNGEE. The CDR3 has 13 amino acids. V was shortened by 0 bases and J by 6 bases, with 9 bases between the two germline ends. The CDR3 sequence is CASSVESMAEAFF. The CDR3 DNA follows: TGTGCCAGCAGCGTAGAGTCTATGGCTGAAGCTTTCTTT.

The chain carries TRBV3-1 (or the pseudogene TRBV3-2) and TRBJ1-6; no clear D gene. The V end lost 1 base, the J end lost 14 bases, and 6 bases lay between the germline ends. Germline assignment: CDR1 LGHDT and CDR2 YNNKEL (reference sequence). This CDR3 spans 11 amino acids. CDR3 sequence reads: CASSQGTALHF. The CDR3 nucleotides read TGTGCCAGCAGCCAAGGCACTGCCCTCCACTTT.

This chain's CDR3 is CASSDRGSSYNSPLHF. Here the CDR3 DNA reads TGTGCCAGCAGCGACAGGGGGAGCTCCTATAATTCACCCCTCCACTTT. This sequence joins TRBV3-1 (or the pseudogene TRBV3-2) and TRBJ1-6, with TRBD1 matching 9 bases. With 5 bases clipped from V and 0 bases from J, the junction kept 2 bases outside the gene matches. The germline CDR1 and CDR2 sequences are LGHDT and YNNKEL (reference sequence). The CDR3 is made up of 16 amino acids.

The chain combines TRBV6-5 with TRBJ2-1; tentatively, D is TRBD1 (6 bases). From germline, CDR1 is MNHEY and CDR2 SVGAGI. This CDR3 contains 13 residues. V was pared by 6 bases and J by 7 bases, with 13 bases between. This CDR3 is CASRVAGTNEQFF. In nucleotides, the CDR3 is TGTGCCAGCAGGGTGGCAGGGACAAATGAGCAGTTCTTC.

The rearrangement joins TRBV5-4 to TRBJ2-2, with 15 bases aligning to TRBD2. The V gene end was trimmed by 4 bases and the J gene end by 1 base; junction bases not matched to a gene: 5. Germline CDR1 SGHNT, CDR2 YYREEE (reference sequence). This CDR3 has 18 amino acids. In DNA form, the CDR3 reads TGTGCCAGCAGCAAGGGACTAGCGGGAGGTTTGAACACCGGGGAGCTGTTTTTT. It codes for CASSKGLAGGLNTGELFF.

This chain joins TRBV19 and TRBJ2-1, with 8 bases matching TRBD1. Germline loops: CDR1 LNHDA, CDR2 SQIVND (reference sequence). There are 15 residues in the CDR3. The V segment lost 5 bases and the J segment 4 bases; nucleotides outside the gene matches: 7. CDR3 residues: CASSLGTGPYNEQFF. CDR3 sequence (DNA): TGTGCCAGTAGTCTGGGGACAGGACCGTACAATGAGCAGTTCTTC. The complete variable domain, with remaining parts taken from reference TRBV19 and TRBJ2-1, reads DGGITQSPKYLFRKEGQNVTLSCEQNLNHDAMYWYRQDPGQGLRLIYYSQIVNDFQKGDIAEGYSVSREKKESFPLTVTSAQKNPTAFYLCASSLGTGPYNEQFFGPGTRLTVL.